This TCR beta chain was recorded in a study of T-cell reconstitution after alpha-beta-depleted transplantation in children (dated by TCRdb to the mid-2010s). For context, the study as a whole: T-cell immune reconstitution after TCRalphabeta/CD19-depleted allogeneic hematopoietic cell transplantation in children was quantitatively tracked in the study by means of TCR repertoire profiling. What the authors observed across the whole study: The apparently early alphabetaT-cell count recovery about two months after transplant was reportedly dependent on only several hundred rapidly expanded clones derived from non-depleted graft cells. In some patients, the high TCRbeta diversity seen at day 60 was put down to recipient T cells and intrathymic progenitors that had survived conditioning. Over subsequent months, a decline in hyperexpanded clone frequencies was noted, and after one year, T-cell counts and TCRbeta diversity were mostly ascribed to newly produced T cells.

In light of the paper, this sample's treatment or condition label describes: allogeneic hematopoietic cell transplantation with graft depleted of TCRalphabeta T cells and CD19 B cells. The children who served as transplant recipients had been given grafts of TCRalphabeta/CD19-depleted allogeneic hematopoietic cells. The method was PCR. TCRdb shows the sequencer as Illumina HiSeq 2500. TCR libraries were prepared with molecular barcoding, using unique molecular identifiers to normalize TCRbeta repertoire quantification. TCRdb cleaned the public reads at Q25 with fastp, built clones with MiXCR and kept in-frame beta chains. Here each entry gathers all rows of one CDR3 protein and keeps the most common genes and DNA. This sample gives fewer than 400,000 distinct CDR3 sequences in total; around 25% of them show up just once. Clones ranked in the top ten supply approximately 11% of the sample. A note on this clonotype: The specificity of this receptor is unknown. It has no much larger one-base neighbor in the sample; base qualities were not kept.

Trimming at the junction amounts to 0 bases on V and 1 base on J, and the germline ends lie 16 bases apart. The germline V gene (reference sequence) provides CDR1 LGHDT and CDR2 YNNKEL. The CDR3 spans 18 residues, from the cysteine through the phenylalanine. Only the CDR3 region is kept as DNA, spanning 54 bases read in frame from base 1. The receptor comes from a male patient between 5 and 17 years old who had a stem cell transplant for acute lymphoblastic leukemia, so the T cells may come from the graft donor. The chain uses TRBV3-1 and TRBJ2-1, with a tentative D gene TRBD2 over 5 matching bases. The sequencing used PBMCs, mostly from graft donor cells, collected 180 days after TCRalphabeta/CD19-depleted stem cell transplant. The CDR3 region reads CASSQEGSGIPSYNEQFF. The DNA sequence is as follows: TGTGCCAGCAGCCAAGAGGGGAGCGGAATTCCTTCCTACAATGAGCAGTTCTTC.